This is a list of T cell receptor beta chains from one sample in a study of blood T cell repertoires in COVID-19. Profiled with immunoSEQ multiplex PCR; TCRdb holds only in-frame clones, not every one. The sample carries approximately 390,000 clones, over 75% recorded once. Material for sequencing was PBMCs or T cells enriched from blood (not recorded which). The receptors here all came from a woman between 40 and 55 years old with acute COVID-19. CDR3s include the opening cysteine and the closing phenylalanine or tryptophan. D genes are given only for firm matches. Clone size is stated in some rows and not others, as once, few, many or a class when expanded.

>TRBV5-1|TRBJ2-1|.|.
CASSYGQEQFF
TGCGCCAGCAGTTACGGACAGGAGCAGTTCTTC
>TRBV5-4|TRBJ2-2|.|.
CATTRGLVDTGELFF
TGTGCCACCACAAGGGGGTTGGTCGACACCGGGGAGCTGTTTTTT
>TRBV20-1|TRBJ1-2|.|.
CSARPVSGYTF
TGCAGTGCTAGGCCAGTGTCCGGCTACACCTTC
>TRBV5-1|TRBJ1-6|.|.
CASSFNRAFDSPLHF
TGCGCCAGCAGCTTTAACAGGGCCTTCGATTCACCCCTCCACTTT
>TRBV7-9|TRBJ2-3|.|TRBD2
CASSPGTSGGQEDTQYF
TGTGCCAGCAGCCCAGGGACTAGCGGGGGGCAGGAAGATACGCAGTATTTT
>TRBV3-1/TRBV3-2|TRBJ1-2|.|TRBD1
CASSKGTGVTANYGYTF
TGTGCCAGCAGCAAAGGGACAGGGGTAACCGCTAACTATGGCTACACCTTC
>TRBV14|TRBJ2-7|.|.
CASSHNPRGLSEQYF
TGTGCCAGCAGCCATAACCCGCGGGGGCTAAGCGAGCAGTACTTC
>TRBV27|TRBJ2-3|.|.
CASSFSVARGATDTQYF
TGTGCCAGCAGTTTTTCGGTTGCCAGGGGGGCGACAGATACGCAGTATTTT
>TRBV3-1/TRBV3-2|TRBJ1-5|.|.
CASSQEVTQGNQPQHF
TGTGCCAGCAGCCAAGAGGTAACCCAGGGGAATCAGCCCCAGCATTTT
>TRBV18|TRBJ1-4|.|TRBD1
CASSPTGVGIVNEKLFF
TGTGCCAGCTCACCCACAGGGGTGGGGATCGTGAATGAAAAACTGTTTTTT
>TRBV18|TRBJ2-1|.|TRBD1
CASSRGQKNEQFF
TGTGCCAGCTCACGGGGACAGAAGAATGAGCAGTTCTTC
>TRBV7-8|TRBJ2-1|.|TRBD2
CASSFPSGGAYNEQFF
TGTGCCAGCAGCTTCCCTAGCGGGGGGGCCTACAATGAGCAGTTCTTC
>TRBV29-1|TRBJ1-1|.|TRBD1
CSVEDLGQGRTEAFF
TGCAGCGTTGAAGATCTGGGACAGGGGAGAACTGAAGCTTTCTTT
>TRBV10-3|TRBJ2-2|.|TRBD1
CATAYVPGQGFTGELFF
TGTGCCACCGCATATGTACCGGGACAGGGATTCACCGGGGAGCTGTTTTTT
>TRBV5-6|TRBJ1-3|.|.
CASSQGSSGNTIYF
TGTGCCAGCAGCCAGGGGAGCTCTGGAAACACCATATATTTT
>TRBV9|TRBJ1-1|.|.
CASSAGLVSGQNTEAFF
TGTGCCAGCAGTGCAGGACTTGTTTCAGGCCAAAACACTGAAGCTTTCTTT
>TRBV11-2|TRBJ2-7|.|TRBD1
CASSLVRTGPYEQYF
TGTGCCAGCAGCTTAGTTAGGACAGGGCCCTACGAGCAGTACTTC
>TRBV11-2|TRBJ1-2|.|TRBD1
CASSLDRSGYTF
TGTGCCAGCAGCTTGGACAGGAGCGGCTACACCTTC
>TRBV5-1|TRBJ1-1|.|.
CASSFVTAMNTEAFF
TGCGCCAGCAGCTTCGTGACAGCAATGAACACTGAAGCTTTCTTT
>TRBV29-1|TRBJ2-1|.|TRBD2
CSVEDRGGASYNEQFF
TGCAGCGTTGAAGATCGCGGGGGGGCTTCCTACAATGAGCAGTTCTTC
>TRBV13|TRBJ1-3|.|.
CASSLGQFFTGNTIYF
TGTGCCAGCAGCTTGGGACAATTTTTTACTGGAAACACCATATATTTT
>TRBV19|TRBJ1-1|.|.
CASRTGQNTEAFF
TGTGCCAGTAGAACCGGACAGAACACTGAAGCTTTCTTT
>TRBV15|TRBJ1-2|once|.
CATSTRSQGLYGYTF
TGTGCCACCAGCACCCGGAGTCAGGGCCTCTATGGCTACACCTTC
>TRBV9|TRBJ2-3|.|.
CASSVDQRATDTQYF
TGTGCCAGCAGCGTCGATCAAAGAGCCACAGATACGCAGTATTTT
>TRBV5-6|TRBJ2-7|.|.
CASSADSNYEQYF
TGTGCCAGCAGCGCCGACAGTAATTACGAGCAGTACTTC
>TRBV2|TRBJ1-2|.|.
CASSEEGGRNGYTF
TGTGCCAGCAGTGAAGAAGGGGGTCGAAATGGCTACACCTTC
>TRBV27|TRBJ1-2|.|.
CASRHNTGGNGYTF
TGTGCCAGCAGGCACAACACTGGGGGGAACGGCTACACCTTC
>TRBV20-1|TRBJ1-5|.|TRBD1
CSASTGVSQPQHF
TGCAGTGCTAGTACAGGGGTTTCTCAGCCCCAGCATTTT
>TRBV19|TRBJ2-1|.|.
CASRDSPAPSEQFF
TGTGCCAGTAGGGACAGTCCCGCACCGAGTGAGCAGTTCTTC
>TRBV23-1|TRBJ1-1|.|.
CASSPEGATENTEAFF
TGCGCCAGCAGTCCGGAGGGCGCTACAGAGAACACTGAAGCTTTCTTT
>TRBV11-3|TRBJ2-5|.|.
CASSSQGTETQYF
TGTGCCAGCAGCTCACAGGGTACAGAGACCCAGTACTTC
>TRBV10-3|TRBJ2-3|.|TRBD1
CAISSLPGQGSSDTQYF
TGTGCCATCAGTTCCCTTCCGGGACAGGGCTCCTCAGATACGCAGTATTTT
>TRBV7-2|TRBJ2-7|.|.
CASSFKAGLTYEQYF
TGTGCCAGCAGCTTTAAAGCGGGCCTGACCTACGAGCAGTACTTC
>TRBV5-1|TRBJ1-4|.|.
CASSLGQDGEKLFF
TGCGCCAGCAGCTTGGGACAGGATGGGGAAAAACTGTTTTTT
>TRBV7-2|TRBJ2-7|.|TRBD1
CASSLARQGSYEQYF
TGTGCCAGCAGCTTAGCGCGACAGGGTTCCTACGAGCAGTACTTC
>TRBV13|TRBJ1-6|.|TRBD1
CASSSNSGTAYSPLHF
TGTGCCAGCAGCTCGAATTCCGGGACAGCATATTCACCCCTCCACTTT
>TRBV2|TRBJ2-3|.|.
CASRKQGRGGVTQYF
TGTGCCAGCCGAAAACAGGGCCGAGGGGGGGTTACGCAGTATTTT
>TRBV10-3|TRBJ2-1|.|.
CAITSGSYNEQFF
TGTGCCATCACTTCAGGGTCCTACAATGAGCAGTTCTTC
>TRBV18|TRBJ2-1|.|TRBD2
CASSPPGLGNNEQFF
TGTGCCAGCTCACCCCCGGGACTAGGAAACAATGAGCAGTTCTTC
>TRBV7-9|TRBJ2-5|.|.
CASSSDRDSEYF
TGTGCCAGCAGCTCTGATCGGGACTCAGAGTACTTC
>TRBV12-3/TRBV12-4|TRBJ2-7|.|.
CASSRDNSYEQYF
TGTGCCAGCAGCCGGGACAACTCCTACGAGCAGTACTTC
>TRBV5-4|TRBJ2-7|.|TRBD1
CASSFDRDEQYF
TGTGCCAGCAGCTTTGACAGGGATGAGCAGTACTTC